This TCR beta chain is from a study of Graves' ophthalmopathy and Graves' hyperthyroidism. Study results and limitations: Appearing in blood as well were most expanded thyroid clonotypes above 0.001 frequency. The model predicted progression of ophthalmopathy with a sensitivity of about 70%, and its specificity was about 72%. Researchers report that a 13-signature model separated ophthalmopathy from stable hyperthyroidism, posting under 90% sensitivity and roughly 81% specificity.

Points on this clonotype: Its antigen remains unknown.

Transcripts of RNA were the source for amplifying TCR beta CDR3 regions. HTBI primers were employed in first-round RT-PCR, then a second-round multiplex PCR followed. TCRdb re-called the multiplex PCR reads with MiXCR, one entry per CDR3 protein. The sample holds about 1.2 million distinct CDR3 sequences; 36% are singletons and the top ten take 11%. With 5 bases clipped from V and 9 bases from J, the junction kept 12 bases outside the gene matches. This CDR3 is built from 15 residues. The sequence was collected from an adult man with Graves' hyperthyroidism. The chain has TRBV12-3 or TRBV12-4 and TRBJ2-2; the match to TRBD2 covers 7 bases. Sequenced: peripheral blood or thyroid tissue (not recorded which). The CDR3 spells CASSMTDGGRWELFF. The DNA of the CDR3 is TGTGCCAGCAGTATGACTGACGGGGGGAGGTGGGAGCTGTTTTTT.